This paragraph covers one T cell receptor (beta chain) sequence. Antigen: not known. In germline, CDR1 is SGHRS, CDR2 YFSETQ. This CDR3 is built from 14 residues. Trimming removed 4 bases at V and 6 bases at J, with 16 bases between. The second PCR ran about 6 to 12 cycles with a sample-barcoded 5' primer and J-beta primers. Template switching added a 12-random-nucleotide identifier to every cDNA molecule. TCRdb redid the calling of the 5' RACE reads with MiXCR, one entry per CDR3 protein. In the table there are about 1.4 million distinct CDR3 sequences, 45% to 70% of which are singletons. This sample is drawn from a study of blood T cells in healthy people across ages. Overall study results and limits: Estimates based on one million T cells were treated as lower bounds. Roughly linear declines in TCR beta diversity per million T cells occurred with age.

The sequenced material came from blood. This chain links TRBV5-1 with TRBJ1-2; D unclear. This clonotype originated in a young man in good health. CDR3 sequence reads: CASSPLPAGNGYTF. CDR3 in DNA: TGCGCCAGCAGCCCTCTTCCAGCGGGCAATGGCTACACCTTC. The whole variable domain, remainder taken from reference TRBV5-1 and TRBJ1-2, is KAGVTQTPRYLIKTRGQQVTLSCSPISGHRSVSWYQQTPGQGLQFLFEYFSETQRNKGNFPGRFSGRQFSNSRSEMNVSTLELGDSALYLCASSPLPAGNGYTFGSGTRLTVV.